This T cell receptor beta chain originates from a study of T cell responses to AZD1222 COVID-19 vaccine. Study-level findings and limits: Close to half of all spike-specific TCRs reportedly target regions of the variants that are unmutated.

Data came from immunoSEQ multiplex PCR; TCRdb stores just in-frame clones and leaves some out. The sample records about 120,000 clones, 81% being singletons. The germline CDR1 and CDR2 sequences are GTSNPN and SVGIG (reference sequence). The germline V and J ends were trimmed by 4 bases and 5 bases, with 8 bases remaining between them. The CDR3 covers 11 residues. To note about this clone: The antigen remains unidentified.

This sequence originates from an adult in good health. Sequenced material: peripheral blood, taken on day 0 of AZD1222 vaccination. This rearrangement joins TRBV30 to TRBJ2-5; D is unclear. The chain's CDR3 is CAWTGRETQYF. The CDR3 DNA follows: TGTGCCTGGACAGGTCGCGAGACCCAGTACTTC.